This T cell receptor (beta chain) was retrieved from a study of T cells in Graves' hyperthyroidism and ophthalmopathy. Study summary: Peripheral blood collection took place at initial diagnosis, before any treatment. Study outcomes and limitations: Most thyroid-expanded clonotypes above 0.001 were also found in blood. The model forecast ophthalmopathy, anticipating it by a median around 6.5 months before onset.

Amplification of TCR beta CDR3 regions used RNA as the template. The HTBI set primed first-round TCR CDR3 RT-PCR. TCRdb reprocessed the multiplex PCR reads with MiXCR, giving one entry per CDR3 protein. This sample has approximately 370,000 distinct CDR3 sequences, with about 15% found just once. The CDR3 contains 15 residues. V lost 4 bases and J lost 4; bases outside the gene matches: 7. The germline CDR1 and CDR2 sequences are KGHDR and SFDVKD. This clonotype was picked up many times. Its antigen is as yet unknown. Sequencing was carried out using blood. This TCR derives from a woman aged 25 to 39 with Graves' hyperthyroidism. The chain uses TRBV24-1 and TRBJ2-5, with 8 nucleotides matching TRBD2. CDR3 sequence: CATSDLPREGETQYF. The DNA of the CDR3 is TGTGCCACCAGTGACCTTCCCCGGGAGGGAGAGACCCAGTACTTC.